These 2 T cell receptor beta chains share one sample of origin, sequenced in a study of blood T cell repertoires in COVID-19. TCRdb's table, derived via immunoSEQ multiplex PCR, lists solely in-frame clones and lacks some. The sample lists over 90,000 clones; 70% to 90% were seen once. Sample: peripheral blood. The origin of the receptors is a man in his forties or fifties with active or convalescent COVID-19.

This chain uses TRBV18 with TRBJ2-7, with 8 bases aligning to TRBD2. After removal of 3 bases from V and 5 bases from J, the junction contained 9 bases not matched to a gene. The length of the CDR3 is 15 residues. Per the germline V gene, CDR1 is KGHSH and CDR2 is LQKENI. In DNA, the CDR3 is TGTGCCAGCTCACCTTCAACCGGGGGGGGAGACGAGCAGTACTTC. As protein: CASSPSTGGGDEQYF.

The chain uses TRBV6-6 and TRBJ1-4; 9 nucleotides align to TRBD1. J lost 2 bases, V lost 5 bases, and 3 bases had no gene match. CDR1 is MNHNY and CDR2 is SVGAGI in the germline V gene (reference sequence). The CDR3 contains 15 residues. For the CDR3, the DNA is TGTGCCAGCAGTGGAACAGGGGGCACTAATGAAAAACTGTTTTTT. This sequence encodes CASSGTGGTNEKLFF.